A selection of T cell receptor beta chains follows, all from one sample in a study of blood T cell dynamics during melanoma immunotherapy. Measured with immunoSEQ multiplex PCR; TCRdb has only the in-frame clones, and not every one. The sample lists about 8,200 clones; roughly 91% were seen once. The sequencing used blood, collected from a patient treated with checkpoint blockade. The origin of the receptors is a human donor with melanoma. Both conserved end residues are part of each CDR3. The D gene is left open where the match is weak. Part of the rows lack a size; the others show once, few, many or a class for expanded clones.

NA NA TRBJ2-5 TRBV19 CASSIYGSGFQETQYF TGTGCCAGTAGTATTTACGGTAGCGGCTTCCAAGAGACCCAGTACTTC
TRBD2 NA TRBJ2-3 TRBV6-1 CASSEYRRSSGRSDTQYF TGTGCCAGCAGTGAATATCGCCGGAGTAGCGGGAGATCAGATACGCAGTATTTT
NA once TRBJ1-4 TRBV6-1 CASSEARRLEKLFF TGTGCCAGCAGTGAAGCCAGGCGGCTTGAAAAACTGTTTTTT
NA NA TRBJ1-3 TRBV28 CASSFGTTSGNTIYF TGTGCCAGCAGTTTTGGGACAACCTCTGGAAACACCATATATTTT
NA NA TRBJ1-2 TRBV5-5 CASSLVRSWGYGYTF TGTGCCAGCAGCTTGGTAAGGAGTTGGGGCTATGGCTACACCTTC
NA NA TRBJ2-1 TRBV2 CASSDRTQGNEQFF TGTGCCAGCAGTGACCGGACTCAGGGCAATGAGCAGTTCTTC
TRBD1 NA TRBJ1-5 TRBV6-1 CASRGQGDNQPQHF TGTGCCAGCAGAGGACAGGGGGACAATCAGCCCCAGCATTTT
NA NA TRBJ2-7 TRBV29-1 CSASSRRTQTYEQYF TGCAGCGCCTCCTCCCGCCGGACACAAACCTACGAGCAGTACTTC
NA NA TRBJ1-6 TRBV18 CASSPLRLGSSYNSPLHF TGTGCCAGCTCACCACTAAGACTGGGAAGCTCCTATAATTCACCCCTCCACTTT
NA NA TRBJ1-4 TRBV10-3 CATSFGETNEKLFF TGTGCCACTTCCTTTGGGGAAACTAATGAAAAACTGTTTTTT
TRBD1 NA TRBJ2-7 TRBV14 CASSQEMGQGLSSYEQYF TGTGCCAGCAGCCAAGAGATGGGACAGGGACTAAGCTCCTACGAGCAGTACTTC
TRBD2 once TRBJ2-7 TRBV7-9 CASSLEGGRANEQYF TGTGCCAGCAGCTTAGAAGGCGGGAGGGCAAACGAGCAGTACTTC
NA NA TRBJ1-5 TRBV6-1 CASSEAAAEHNQPQHF TGTGCCAGCAGTGAAGCGGCAGCAGAGCACAATCAGCCCCAGCATTTT
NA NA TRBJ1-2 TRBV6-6 CASTSTGGIRAGYTF TGTGCCAGCACCTCGACCGGGGGGATCAGGGCTGGCTACACCTTC
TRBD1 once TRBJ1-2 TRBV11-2 CASSLVPRGQAGYGYTF TGTGCCAGCAGCTTAGTACCGCGGGGACAGGCGGGATATGGCTACACCTTC
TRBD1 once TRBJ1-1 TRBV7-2 CASSAHRGNTEAFF TGTGCCAGCAGCGCACACAGGGGCAACACTGAAGCTTTCTTT
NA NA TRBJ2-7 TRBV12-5 CASPGRGFYEQYF TGTGCTAGCCCTGGACGGGGATTTTACGAGCAGTACTTC
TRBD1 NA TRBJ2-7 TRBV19 CASSIPDRGGYEQYF TGTGCCAGTAGTATACCCGACAGGGGAGGATACGAGCAGTACTTC
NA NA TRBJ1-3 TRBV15 CATSRDAGLRYSGNTIYF TGTGCCACCAGCAGAGATGCCGGACTCCGGTACTCTGGAAACACCATATATTTT
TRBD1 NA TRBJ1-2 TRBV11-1 CASSSSVSGTGNNGYTF TGTGCCAGCAGCAGTTCTGTTTCCGGGACAGGGAATAATGGCTACACCTTC
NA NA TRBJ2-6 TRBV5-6 CASSFQGSGANVLTF TGTGCCAGCAGCTTCCAGGGCTCTGGGGCCAACGTCCTGACTTTC
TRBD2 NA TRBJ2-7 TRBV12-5 CASAAGSGKYEQYF TGTGCTAGTGCTGCGGGTAGCGGGAAATACGAGCAGTACTTC
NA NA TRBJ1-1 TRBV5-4 CASSFPGGNTEAFF TGTGCCAGCAGTTTTCCCGGCGGGAACACTGAAGCTTTCTTT
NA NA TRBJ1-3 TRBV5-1 CASSLAGSGGNTIYF TGCGCCAGCAGCTTGGCCGGGTCCGGAGGAAACACCATATATTTT
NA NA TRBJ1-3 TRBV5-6 CASSLGTAGNTIYF TGTGCCAGCAGCTTGGGGACAGCTGGAAACACCATATATTTT
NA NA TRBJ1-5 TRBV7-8 CASSLTAPAGPQHF TGTGCCAGCAGCTTAACCGCCCCGGCAGGGCCCCAGCATTTT
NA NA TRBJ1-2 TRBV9 CASSVVQTYGYTF TGTGCCAGCAGCGTAGTCCAGACATATGGCTACACCTTC
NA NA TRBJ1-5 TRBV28 CASSLSSSSNQPQHF TGTGCCAGCAGTTTGTCATCCTCTAGCAATCAGCCCCAGCATTTT
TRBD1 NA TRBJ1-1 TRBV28 CASSRDRVTEAFF TGTGCCAGCAGCCGGGACAGGGTCACTGAAGCTTTCTTT
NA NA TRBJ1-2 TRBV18 CASSPPSDNNYGYTF TGTGCCAGCTCACCACCGAGCGACAACAACTATGGCTACACCTTC
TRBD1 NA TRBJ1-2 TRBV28 CATLREGAGRGYTF TGTGCCACCCTTAGGGAGGGGGCAGGGCGGGGCTACACCTTC
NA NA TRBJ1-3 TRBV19 CASSITDFSGNTIYF TGTGCCAGTAGTATAACGGATTTCTCTGGAAACACCATATATTTT
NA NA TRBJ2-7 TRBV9 CASSVASGTYEQYF TGTGCCAGCAGCGTAGCATCCGGCACCTACGAGCAGTACTTC
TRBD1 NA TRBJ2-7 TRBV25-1 CASSEGSPGQGLYEQYF TGTGCCAGCAGTGAGGGGTCTCCGGGACAGGGGTTATACGAGCAGTACTTC
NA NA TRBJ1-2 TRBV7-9 CASSPTGTSAYGYTF TGTGCCAGCAGCCCAACAGGTACATCAGCCTATGGCTACACCTTC
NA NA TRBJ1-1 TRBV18 CASSPGPDSGTEAFF TGTGCCAGCTCACCAGGCCCGGACAGTGGCACTGAAGCTTTCTTT
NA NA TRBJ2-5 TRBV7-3 CASSLSGGVETQYF TGTGCCAGCAGCTTAAGCGGAGGGGTAGAGACCCAGTACTTC
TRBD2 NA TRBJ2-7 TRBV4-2 CASSQGGLAGTYEQYF TGTGCCAGCAGCCAAGGCGGACTAGCGGGAACCTACGAGCAGTACTTC
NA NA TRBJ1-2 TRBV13 CASSKTGSNYGYTF TGTGCCAGCAGCAAAACAGGGAGCAACTATGGCTACACCTTC
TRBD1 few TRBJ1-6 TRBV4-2 CASSQDPGQGDSPLHF TGTGCCAGCAGCCAAGACCCGGGACAGGGGGATTCACCCCTCCACTTT
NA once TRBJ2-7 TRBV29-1 CSVTSSYEQYF TGCAGCGTTACATCCTCCTACGAGCAGTACTTC
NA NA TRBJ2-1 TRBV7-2 CASSLDSTDRHEQFF TGTGCCAGCAGCTTAGATTCTACCGACCGTCATGAGCAGTTCTTC